The 18 T cell receptor beta chains below all came from one sample that was sequenced in a study of beta chain features in type 1 diabetes. Study-wide results and caveats: Type 1 diabetes patients had moderately but significantly shorter TCRB CDR3s in all four CD4+ subsets.

Their specific antigens are unknown. The study reverse transcribed the entire isolated RNA, so it sequenced expressed TCRB transcripts. This table comes from immunoSEQ multiplex PCR, and its TCRdb copy is limited to in-frame clones, with some not included. The sample carries a few hundred thousand clones, about 12% recorded once. Sequenced material: naive CD4+ T cells from blood. The origin of the receptors is a woman aged 18-29 years with type 1 diabetes.

The sample holds a few counts of this clone. The rearrangement joins TRBV4-1 to TRBJ2-1, with 8 bases fitting TRBD2. The trim removed 1 base at V and 2 bases at J, leaving 4 bases unmatched. CDR1 and CDR2 (germline): MGHRA, YSYEKL. This CDR3 is built from 16 residues. CDR3 DNA: TGCGCCAGCAGCCAAGCACTAGCGGCTGCCTACAATGAGCAGTTCTTC. This translates into CASSQALAAAYNEQFF.

The V gene is TRBV4-1, the J gene TRBJ1-5, with TRBD1 matching 7 bases. Germline trimming cut 4 bases from V and 3 bases from J; bases unmatched to any gene: 6. Germline V gene lookup returns CDR1 MGHRA and CDR2 YSYEKL. The CDR3 loop spans 15 amino acids. The CDR3 coding sequence is TGCGCCAGCAGCCGATCACAGGGGAACAATCAGCCCCAGCATTTT. As protein: CASSRSQGNNQPQHF.

The chain is built from TRBV12-5 and TRBJ2-1, with D unresolved. V was trimmed by 5 bases and J by 3 bases, leaving 8 bases between them. CDR1 is LGHNT and CDR2 is FRNRAP in the germline V gene. The CDR3 sequence is 13 residues long. The CDR3 protein is CASGPDFYNEQFF. The CDR3 DNA follows: TGTGCTAGTGGTCCCGACTTCTACAATGAGCAGTTCTTC.

The chain has TRBV28 and TRBJ2-4; D remains ambiguous. V lost 6 bases and J 0 bases, leaving 6 bases between the germline ends. Germline V lookup: CDR1 MDHEN, CDR2 SYDVKM. This CDR3 spans 13 amino acids. The chain's CDR3 is CASRGVAKNIQYF. The CDR3 DNA is TGTGCCAGCAGGGGCGTAGCCAAAAACATTCAGTACTTC.

The sample holds a few counts of this clone. This chain joins TRBV4-3 and TRBJ1-5; the match to TRBD1 covers 7 bases. This CDR3 has 15 amino acids. Trimming at V came to 6 bases and at J to 0 bases, leaving 5 bases not matched to a gene. The germline gives CDR1 LGHNA, CDR2 YSLEER. In DNA form, the CDR3 reads TGCGCCAGCAGTCGAACAGGGGATAGCAATCAGCCCCAGCATTTT. This gives the protein CASSRTGDSNQPQHF.

There are a few counts of this clone. CDR3 residues: CASSFTPGVNYGYTF. Written as DNA, the CDR3 is TGTGCCAGCAGCTTTACTCCCGGGGTGAACTATGGCTACACCTTC. The chain has TRBV11-2 and TRBJ1-2; D is undetermined. Germline V gives CDR1 SGHAT, CDR2 FQNNGV. The CDR3 loop spans 15 amino acids. V lost 3 bases, J lost 2 bases, and 13 bases lay in between.

There are a few counts of this clone. The chain has TRBV7-2 and TRBJ2-1, with D unclear. Germline CDR1 reads SGHTA; CDR2 reads FQGNSA. V was clipped by 1 base and J by 8 bases, with 6 bases between them. The length of the CDR3 is 12 residues. The CDR3 loop reads CASSLVGYEQFF. As DNA, the CDR3 is TGTGCCAGCAGCTTAGTGGGCTATGAGCAGTTCTTC.

This clone showed up just a few times. The chain uses TRBV6-5 and TRBJ2-1, with 11 bases that match TRBD2. Germline V CDR1 and CDR2: MNHEY, SVGAGI. The V segment lost 6 bases and the J segment 12 bases; nucleotides outside the gene matches: 10. The length of the CDR3 is 14 residues. Here the CDR3 reads CASSRTSGSDRQFF. CDR3 bases: TGTGCCAGCAGCCGAACTAGCGGGAGCGATAGGCAGTTCTTC.

The chain is built from TRBV20-1 and TRBJ1-2, with D uncertain. The CDR3 contains 11 residues. Germline values: CDR1 DFQATT, CDR2 SNEGSKA (reference sequence). V was pared by 5 bases and J by 8 bases, with 12 bases between. In nucleotides, the CDR3 is TGCAGTGCTCATAGATCATGGGGCTACACCTTC. It yields the protein CSAHRSWGYTF.

This clone has more than one count but fewer than ten. This rearrangement joins TRBV18 to TRBJ1-5; TRBD1 might be the D (6 bases). The V end lost 8 bases, the J end lost 2 bases, and 13 bases lay between the germline ends. There are 14 residues in the CDR3. The germline CDR1 and CDR2 sequences are KGHSH and LQKENI. This chain's CDR3 is CASGGGAGNQPQHF. The CDR3 DNA follows: TGTGCCAGCGGAGGGGGGGCTGGCAATCAGCCCCAGCATTTT. The variable domain in full, with the rest retrieved from reference TRBV18 and TRBJ1-5, is NAGVMQNPRHLVRRRGQEARLRCSPMKGHSHVYWYRQLPEEGLKFMVYLQKENIIDESGMPKERFSAEFPKEGPSILRIQQVVRGDSAAYFCASGGGAGNQPQHFGDGTRLSIL.

This clone was seen a few times. The V call is TRBV7-9, the J call TRBJ2-1; D is perhaps TRBD1 (7 bases). The CDR3 length is 15 residues. V lost 5 bases, J lost 0 bases, and 11 bases lay in between. CDR1 SEHNR and CDR2 FQNEAQ come from the germline V gene (reference sequence). CDR3 nucleotide sequence: TGTGCCAGCAGCCCAGGGGGGAGCTCCTACAATGAGCAGTTCTTC. Residues: CASSPGGSSYNEQFF.

This rearrangement joins TRBV27 to TRBJ1-5; 8 bases are shared with TRBD1. The length of the CDR3 is 17 residues. In germline, CDR1 is MNHEY, CDR2 SMNVEV (reference sequence). The V gene end was trimmed by 7 bases and the J gene end by 6 bases; junction bases not matched to a gene: 17. The CDR3 DNA reads as TGTGCCAGCACCCCTTTAGGACAGGGTCTACAGGGTCAGCCCCAGCATTTT. This translates into CASTPLGQGLQGQPQHF.

The table lists this clone with a few counts. The chain joins TRBV5-1 to TRBJ2-1; D possibly corresponds to TRBD2 (5 bases). CDR3 length: 15 amino acids. The germline CDR1 and CDR2 sequences are SGHRS and YFSETQ. Between the trimmed V and J ends, which lost 2 bases and 8 bases, there was a span of 17 bases. The CDR3 here is CASSLVPAQRDEQFF. CDR3 coding DNA: TGCGCCAGCAGCTTAGTACCCGCCCAGAGGGATGAGCAGTTCTTC.

This clone was seen a handful of times. The rearrangement uses TRBV20-1 and TRBJ2-7; the D gene is possibly TRBD1 (5 bases). There are 11 residues in the CDR3. Deletions cut 6 bases from V and 5 bases from J, with 11 bases between. Germline V gene data show CDR1 as DFQATT and CDR2 as SNEGSKA (reference sequence). CDR3 amino acids: CSARQSHEQYF. The CDR3 nucleotides read TGCAGTGCGAGACAGTCCCACGAGCAGTACTTC.

This clone was counted only a few times. The genes are TRBV18 and TRBJ2-1, with no clear D. Germline assignment: CDR1 KGHSH and CDR2 LQKENI. There are 14 residues in the CDR3. V was clipped by 0 bases and J by 8 bases, with 11 bases between them. CDR3 coding DNA: TGTGCCAGCTCACCACCTGCTAGTCTCGATGAGCAGTTCTTC. The encoded protein is CASSPPASLDEQFF.

J is TRBJ2-5 and V is TRBV2; TRBD2 matches at 13 bases. CDR1 SNHLY and CDR2 FYNNEI come from the germline V gene. CDR3 size: 15 residues. With V trimmed by 4 bases and J by 6 bases, 5 bases remained unmatched. CDR3 DNA sequence: TGTGCCAGCAGTGCGACTAGCGGGGGGACGCAGACCCAGTACTTC. Its protein product is CASSATSGGTQTQYF.

This clone came up a few times. CDR3 DNA sequence: TGCAGCGCCAGGGAGGGGCCGGTCCAGCCCCAGCATTTT. Amino acid sequence: CSAREGPVQPQHF. The chain has TRBV29-1 and TRBJ1-5; tentatively, D is TRBD1 (5 bases). The CDR3 spans 13 residues. Trimming left V 7 bases short and J 7 bases short, with 17 bases between. Germline V gene lookup returns CDR1 SQVTM and CDR2 ANQGSEA.

The gene calls are TRBV5-4 and TRBJ2-1; D not resolved. Germline V gene lookup returns CDR1 SGHNT and CDR2 YYREEE (reference sequence). V gave up 0 bases and J gave up 6 bases, with 10 bases separating them. The CDR3 has 14 amino acids. The CDR3: CASSLDPLPNEQFF. The CDR3 region has the DNA TGTGCCAGCAGCTTGGACCCTCTACCCAATGAGCAGTTCTTC.